This TCR beta chain was observed in a study of OX40 agonist ivuxolimab in advanced cancers. Study-level background: Ivuxolimab, which is an agonistic anti-OX40 (CD134) antibody, was administered to the patients. Study-wide points: Among the least clonally expanded were partial responders at 0.1-3.0 mg/kg. By week 6 at 0.1 to 3.0 mg/kg, blood CD4+ and CD8+ T cells had expanded clonally.

This clone occurred once. Its matching antigen is unknown. Autoimmune disease history or systemic immunosuppression disqualified patients. V was pared by 6 bases and J by 3 bases, with 11 bases between. Germline V gives CDR1 MDHEN, CDR2 SYDVKM. This CDR3 has 13 amino acids. Generated by immunoSEQ multiplex PCR, the TCRdb table keeps only in-frame clones and is missing some. The repertoire includes tens of thousands of clones, roughly 85% of them detected once, and 16% sits in the top ten. Sequenced material: CD4+ or CD8+ T cells sorted from blood, taken in a trial of the OX40 agonist ivuxolimab. The chain uses TRBV28 and TRBJ1-1; D remains ambiguous. The sequence was collected from an adult with an advanced solid tumor such as melanoma, head and neck, liver or kidney cancer. The CDR3 region is CASRSTGYTEAFF. CDR3 DNA: TGTGCCAGCAGGTCGACGGGATACACTGAAGCTTTCTTT.